This is a list of T cell receptor beta chains from one sample in a study of blood T cell repertoires in COVID-19. Using immunoSEQ multiplex PCR, the repertoire was profiled, and TCRdb retains in-frame clones only, with some absent. The data show some 260,000 clones, roughly 87% seen once. Sequencing was carried out using PBMCs or T cells enriched from blood (not recorded which). The receptors were sampled from a woman aged 30 to 39 with acute COVID-19. CDR3s include the opening cysteine and the closing phenylalanine or tryptophan. D genes are given only for firm matches. Size tells how often a clone was seen (once, few, many) or the class of an expanded clone, and some rows leave it out.

CDR3 DNA | CDR3 protein | J gene | V gene | clone size | D gene
TGTGCCAGCAGTTCTCGGACAGGCCCGAGTAACACCTTC | CASSSRTGPSNTF | TRBJ1-2 | TRBV28 | - | TRBD1
TGCGCCAGCAGCTTGTTAGCCGATGGCTACACCTTC | CASSLLADGYTF | TRBJ1-2 | TRBV5-1 | - | -
TGTGCCAGCAGCTTAGGCGATTATGGTGAGCAGTTCTTC | CASSLGDYGEQFF | TRBJ2-1 | TRBV7-6 | - | -
TGTGCCAGCAGCTTAGAACCGGGAGGTCCCGGAGATACGCAGTATTTT | CASSLEPGGPGDTQYF | TRBJ2-3 | TRBV7-2 | - | TRBD2
TGTGCCAGCAGCTTGGCCGGGGGGAATAACTATGGCTACACCTTC | CASSLAGGNNYGYTF | TRBJ1-2 | TRBV5-4 | - | -
TGTGCCAGCAGCTTTCGACTACGCCATGAGCAGTTCTTC | CASSFRLRHEQFF | TRBJ2-1 | TRBV9 | - | -
TGTGCCAGCAGCCCTCCCCCCGGCAATGAGCAGTTCTTC | CASSPPPGNEQFF | TRBJ2-1 | TRBV7-8 | - | -
TGTGCCAGCAGTTTAATTTCGAGCTCCTATAATTCACCCCTCCACTTT | CASSLISSSYNSPLHF | TRBJ1-6 | TRBV27 | - | -
TGTGCCAGCAGCCAAGGGACAGGGCCCGGGGAGCTGTTTTTT | CASSQGTGPGELFF | TRBJ2-2 | TRBV28 | - | TRBD1
TGTGCCAGCAGCGGACAGGCGGGGAAGCCCCAGCATTTT | CASSGQAGKPQHF | TRBJ1-5 | TRBV28 | - | TRBD1
TGTGCCAGCAGTGTGCAGCGGGGGATAAGAGATACGCAGTATTTT | CASSVQRGIRDTQYF | TRBJ2-3 | TRBV2 | - | TRBD2
TGTGCCATCAGTGAAGACGGGACAGGGTACGAGCAGTACTTC | CAISEDGTGYEQYF | TRBJ2-7 | TRBV10-3 | - | TRBD1
TGTGCCAGCTCCCGCCTCGGGCAAGAGACCCAGTACTTC | CASSRLGQETQYF | TRBJ2-5 | TRBV11-2 | - | -
TGTGCCACCAGTGATTTAGGCGGATACTATGGCTACACCTTC | CATSDLGGYYGYTF | TRBJ1-2 | TRBV24-1 | - | -
TGTGCCAGCAGCGGACACTACGAGCAGTACTTC | CASSGHYEQYF | TRBJ2-7 | TRBV6-2/TRBV6-3 | - | -
TGCGCCAGCAGCTTGTCTAGCGGGAGGGCCCATGAGCAGTTCTTC | CASSLSSGRAHEQFF | TRBJ2-1 | TRBV5-1 | once | TRBD2
TGTGCCAGCAGCTTACTAGCGGGGGTGACTGAGCAGTACTTC | CASSLLAGVTEQYF | TRBJ2-7 | TRBV11-2 | - | TRBD2
TGTGCCAGCAGCCCCACGGGACTGGAAGTCTATGGCTACACCTTC | CASSPTGLEVYGYTF | TRBJ1-2 | TRBV7-3 | - | -
TGTGCCAGCAGTTCGGGACTTCTAAATGAAAAACTGTTTTTT | CASSSGLLNEKLFF | TRBJ1-4 | TRBV28 | once | -
TGTGCCAGCACCGTCCTAGCGGGGAAGGGGAATGAGCAGTTCTTC | CASTVLAGKGNEQFF | TRBJ2-1 | TRBV27 | - | TRBD2
TGTGCCAGCAGGGGCGGCGGGGCCTATTCACCCCTCCACTTT | CASRGGGAYSPLHF | TRBJ1-6 | TRBV28 | once | -
TGTGCCAGCAGTGAAGCTGATGGGGGCTCAGTCTATAGCAATCAGCCCCAGCATTTT | CASSEADGGSVYSNQPQHF | TRBJ1-5 | TRBV6-1 | - | -
TGTGCCAGTACCTCTCGACGGGGCGAGCAGTACTTC | CASTSRRGEQYF | TRBJ2-7 | TRBV19 | - | -
TGTGCCAGTAGTATCGGGAGGGGAGGGTCCTACGAGCAGTACTTC | CASSIGRGGSYEQYF | TRBJ2-7 | TRBV19 | - | TRBD2
TGTGCCAGCAGTTATGGGACAGGGACCGCGGAGACCCAGTACTTC | CASSYGTGTAETQYF | TRBJ2-5 | TRBV6-5 | - | TRBD1
TGTGCCAGCAGTGAAGGGCTAGCGGGATACGAGCAGTACTTC | CASSEGLAGYEQYF | TRBJ2-7 | TRBV2 | once | TRBD2
TGTGCCAGCAGTTTATTGAAATTCGGGGGCGAGCAGTACTTC | CASSLLKFGGEQYF | TRBJ2-7 | TRBV28 | - | -
TGTGCCAGCAGTAGCACCCCCGGGACAGTGTCTTCACCCCTCCACTTT | CASSSTPGTVSSPLHF | TRBJ1-6 | TRBV27 | - | TRBD1
TGTGCCAGCAGCTTGTACAATACAGGGGCGGAGACCCAGTACTTC | CASSLYNTGAETQYF | TRBJ2-5 | TRBV5-4 | - | TRBD1
TGTGCCACCAGCCTCGGGAAAACCGTCTACGAGCAGTACTTC | CATSLGKTVYEQYF | TRBJ2-7 | TRBV15 | - | -
TGTGCCAGCAGCTCCTCTAGGAGCACCGGGGAGCTGTTTTTT | CASSSSRSTGELFF | TRBJ2-2 | TRBV11-3 | - | -
TGTGCCAGCAGTGAAGCAGAGCGGGACAGGGGGCTTTGGCAGCCCCAGCATTTT | CASSEAERDRGLWQPQHF | TRBJ1-5 | TRBV6-1 | - | TRBD1
TGTGCCAGCTCACCCGCCGGACGGGAGAACACTGAAGCTTTCTTT | CASSPAGRENTEAFF | TRBJ1-1 | TRBV18 | - | -
TGTGCCAGCAGATCCGGGACTGTGGCCTACAATGAGCAGTTCTTC | CASRSGTVAYNEQFF | TRBJ2-1 | TRBV7-9 | - | -
TGTGCCAGCAGCTTAGCGCCGGGGGGGGGAGAGACCCAGTACTTC | CASSLAPGGGETQYF | TRBJ2-5 | TRBV7-6 | - | TRBD2
TGTGCCAGCAGCTTAGTCCAGGGCGCCTACGAGCAGTACTTC | CASSLVQGAYEQYF | TRBJ2-7 | TRBV7-8 | - | -
TGTGCCAGCAGCTTATCCAGAAGCACTGAAGCTTTCTTT | CASSLSRSTEAFF | TRBJ1-1 | TRBV11-3 | - | -
TGCAGCGCAATACCCGTCGGGGGCTCTGGGGCCAACGTCCTGACTTTC | CSAIPVGGSGANVLTF | TRBJ2-6 | TRBV29-1 | many | -
TGTGCCAGTAGTATCACCGGAGGCAATCAGCCCCAGCATTTT | CASSITGGNQPQHF | TRBJ1-5 | TRBV19 | few | -
TGCGCCAGCAGCTTAGCCGGGACTAGCGGGGAAGTCGTGGTAGATACGCAGTATTTT | CASSLAGTSGEVVVDTQYF | TRBJ2-3 | TRBV5-1 | - | TRBD2
TGCGCCAGCAGCCAAGACCTTGGGTGGGACAGCTATGGCTACACCTTC | CASSQDLGWDSYGYTF | TRBJ1-2 | TRBV4-3 | - | TRBD1
TGTGCCAGCAGTTTACAACAGGGGGTCGATGGCTACACCTTC | CASSLQQGVDGYTF | TRBJ1-2 | TRBV6-5 | - | TRBD1
TGTGCCAGCAGCTCAGGACAGGGATCCGGAAACACCATATATTTT | CASSSGQGSGNTIYF | TRBJ1-3 | TRBV7-9 | - | TRBD1
TGTGCCAGCATATCGGGTGTCACTGAAGCTTTCTTT | CASISGVTEAFF | TRBJ1-1 | TRBV12-3/TRBV12-4 | - | -
TGTGCCATCAGTTCACAGGGGAGCGGGAATGAGCAGTTCTTC | CAISSQGSGNEQFF | TRBJ2-1 | TRBV10-3 | - | -
TGCGCCAGCAGTGAGTCGAGGTCGCCCACTGAAGCTTTCTTT | CASSESRSPTEAFF | TRBJ1-1 | TRBV10-1 | - | -
TGTGCCAGCAGTTACCCCAGACAGGGGAGCTCCTACGAGCAGTACTTC | CASSYPRQGSSYEQYF | TRBJ2-7 | TRBV6-2/TRBV6-3 | - | TRBD1
TGTGCCAGCAGCGACCTTGGACAGGGGTATGGCGGGGAGCTGTTTTTT | CASSDLGQGYGGELFF | TRBJ2-2 | TRBV28 | - | TRBD1
TGTGCCAGTAGCGAATTCGGGAGTAGCACAGATACGCAGTATTTT | CASSEFGSSTDTQYF | TRBJ2-3 | TRBV19 | once | -
TGTGCCAGCAGCCATAACCGGGGCGGGGGACCTAGCACAGATACGCAGTATTTT | CASSHNRGGGPSTDTQYF | TRBJ2-3 | TRBV3-1/TRBV3-2 | once | TRBD2
TGTGCCAGCAGTACCTCCGACAGGGCGTTAGGCTACACCTTC | CASSTSDRALGYTF | TRBJ1-2 | TRBV6-5 | - | TRBD1
TGCGCCAGCAGCTTGGGGGGCAGTAGCAATCAGCCCCAGCATTTT | CASSLGGSSNQPQHF | TRBJ1-5 | TRBV5-1 | few | -
TGTGCCAGCAATCCCTATGCAACTAATGAAAAACTGTTTTTT | CASNPYATNEKLFF | TRBJ1-4 | TRBV6-5 | - | -
TGTGCCAGCAGCCCCAGGGGACGGACCTTCTATGGCTACACCTTC | CASSPRGRTFYGYTF | TRBJ1-2 | TRBV5-8 | - | -
TGTGCCAGCAGTTTAGGGAGGAGGGGAGACACCATATATTTT | CASSLGRRGDTIYF | TRBJ1-3 | TRBV27 | - | -